Each of the 23 T cell receptor beta chains below was sequenced from the same sample in a study of blood T cell repertoires in COVID-19. Assay used: immunoSEQ multiplex PCR; TCRdb lists only in-frame clones, some missing. The table has 200,000 to 250,000 clones, roughly 86% seen once. Sequencing was performed on peripheral blood. These receptor sequences come from a woman in her thirties who had recovered from COVID-19.

This clone came up once. The J gene is TRBJ1-4, the V gene TRBV7-6, with 8 bases aligning to TRBD1. This CDR3 comprises 15 residues. CDR1 SGHVS and CDR2 FNYEAQ come from the germline V gene. Germline trimming cut 5 bases from V and 8 bases from J; bases unmatched to any gene: 10. CDR3 DNA: TGTGCCAGCAGCGCAGAGACAGGGGTCGGGGAAAAACTGTTTTTT. Protein: CASSAETGVGEKLFF.

There are a few counts of this clone. The V gene is TRBV11-2, the J gene TRBJ1-2; TRBD1 agrees at 8 bases. V lost 5 bases and J lost 8; bases outside the gene matches: 13. The CDR3 covers 15 residues. Germline loops: CDR1 SGHAT, CDR2 FQNNGV. CDR3 sequence: CASSIRPTGTGGYTF. As DNA, the CDR3 is TGTGCCAGCAGCATCCGACCGACCGGGACAGGAGGCTACACCTTC.

The chain couples TRBV27 to TRBJ2-7; TRBD2 matches at 12 bases. This CDR3 is built from 17 residues. Per germline, CDR1 MNHEY and CDR2 SMNVEV (reference sequence). J was trimmed by 0 bases and V by 5 bases; bases with no gene match: 8. CDR3 coding DNA: TGTGCCAGCAGTCCCGGACTAGCGGGGCCCGTCTCCTACGAGCAGTACTTC. Translating it yields CASSPGLAGPVSYEQYF.

CDR3 amino acids: CASGLRLAGGTYNEQFF. The CDR3 nucleotides are TGTGCTAGTGGTTTGAGACTAGCGGGGGGAACCTACAATGAGCAGTTCTTC. The chain combines TRBV12-5 with TRBJ2-1, with 13 nucleotides matching TRBD2. The CDR3 loop spans 17 amino acids. With V trimmed by 2 bases and J by 2 bases, 3 bases remained unmatched. CDR1 LGHNT and CDR2 FRNRAP come from the germline V gene. Using reference TRBV12-5 and TRBJ2-1 for the parts outside the CDR3, the full variable domain is DARVTQTPRHKVTEMGQEVTMRCQPILGHNTVFWYRQTMMQGLELLAYFRNRAPLDDSGMPKDRFSAEMPDATLATLKIQPSEPRDSAVYFCASGLRLAGGTYNEQFFGPGTRLTVL.

This clone appeared once. This chain uses TRBV6-5 with TRBJ2-1; 9 bases are shared with TRBD2. There are 15 residues in the CDR3. Germline V gene data show CDR1 as MNHEY and CDR2 as SVGAGI. Trimming at V came to 5 bases and at J to 4 bases, leaving 6 bases not matched to a gene. CDR3 sequence: CASSIAGAGYNEQFF. The CDR3 DNA is TGTGCCAGCAGTATAGCGGGGGCGGGGTACAATGAGCAGTTCTTC.

This chain joins TRBV14 and TRBJ2-7; 7 bases match TRBD1. Unmatched junction bases numbered 7, after V lost 4 bases and J lost 4 bases. There are 14 residues in the CDR3. CDR1 and CDR2 (germline): SGHDN, FVKESK. CDR3 region: CASSPPGGYYEQYF. The CDR3 DNA sequence: TGTGCCAGCAGCCCCCCAGGGGGATATTACGAGCAGTACTTC.

The chain carries TRBV20-1 and TRBJ1-1; 8 bases agree with TRBD1. Germline V gene data show CDR1 as DFQATT and CDR2 as SNEGSKA (reference sequence). Trimming removed 3 bases from V and 1 base from J; junction bases left unmatched: 7. The CDR3 runs to 15 residues. The CDR3 protein is CSASARTGQNTEAFF. The CDR3 DNA reads TGCAGTGCTAGTGCGCGGACAGGGCAGAACACTGAAGCTTTCTTT.

CDR3 protein: CASSQSTLAGVSYNEQFF. CDR3 in DNA: TGTGCCAGCAGCCAAAGCACTCTAGCGGGGGTTTCCTACAATGAGCAGTTCTTC. The chain employs TRBV7-3 and TRBJ2-1, with 10 bases that match TRBD2. V was clipped by 5 bases and J by 1 base; unmatched bases: 11. The CDR3 is 18 residues long. Germline values: CDR1 SGHTA, CDR2 FQGTGA. Based on the CDR3 plus reference TRBV7-3 and TRBJ2-1, the full variable domain is GAGVSQTPSNKVTEKGKYVELRCDPISGHTALYWYRQSLGQGPEFLIYFQGTGAADDSGLPNDRFFAVRPEGSVSTLKIQRTERGDSAVYLCASSQSTLAGVSYNEQFFGPGTRLTVL.

The chain uses TRBV13 and TRBJ2-7; D is possibly TRBD2 (6 bases). Per germline, CDR1 PRHDT and CDR2 FYEKMQ (reference sequence). V was clipped by 4 bases and J by 4 bases, with 20 bases between them. The length of the CDR3 is 16 residues. This CDR3 reads CASSSISEGLPYEQYF. Here the CDR3 DNA reads TGTGCCAGCAGCTCCATCTCGGAGGGGCTACCTTACGAGCAGTACTTC.

This chain connects TRBV4-2 to TRBJ2-5, with D uncertain. CDR1 is LGHNA, CDR2 YNFKEQ, per germline. This CDR3 region has 13 residues. Trimming removed 4 bases from V and 5 bases from J, with 11 bases in between. The CDR3 bases are TGTGCCAGCAGCCCGACTCTCCGGGAGACCCAGTACTTC. The encoded protein is CASSPTLRETQYF.

V usage is TRBV7-9 and J usage is TRBJ1-4; no firm D call. The V end was cut by 2 bases, the J end by 0 bases, with 4 bases between. The CDR3 extends over 14 amino acids. From germline, CDR1 is SEHNR and CDR2 FQNEAQ (reference sequence). CDR3 region: CASSLTATNEKLFF. CDR3 DNA: TGTGCCAGCAGCTTAACAGCAACTAATGAAAAACTGTTTTTT.

J is TRBJ2-1 and V is TRBV27, with 9 positions matching TRBD1. Germline V gives CDR1 MNHEY, CDR2 SMNVEV (reference sequence). CDR3 length: 19 residues. J lost 5 bases, V lost 1 base, and 15 bases had no gene match. This CDR3 reads CASSLFTGGEVLLNNEQFF. CDR3 in DNA: TGTGCCAGCAGTTTATTCACAGGGGGCGAAGTATTGCTTAACAATGAGCAGTTCTTC.

The J gene is TRBJ1-2, the V gene TRBV7-8; TRBD1 agrees at 7 bases. The CDR3 length is 14 residues. V lost 2 bases and J lost 8; bases outside the gene matches: 8. Germline V CDR1 and CDR2: SGHVS, FQNEAQ. The CDR3 spells CASSLLRQGSGYTF. CDR3 nucleotide sequence: TGTGCCAGCAGCTTATTAAGACAGGGAAGCGGCTACACCTTC.

The chain couples TRBV19 to TRBJ2-2; perhaps TRBD1 as D (5 bases). The CDR3 contains 12 residues. V lost 4 bases, J lost 7 bases, and 7 bases lay in between. CDR1 LNHDA and CDR2 SQIVND come from the germline V gene (reference sequence). The CDR3 spells CASSTGYGELFF. CDR3 DNA: TGTGCCAGTAGTACAGGGTACGGGGAGCTGTTTTTT.

The rearrangement joins TRBV29-1 to TRBJ2-7; tentatively, D is TRBD2 (5 bases). CDR3 size: 14 residues. CDR1 is SQVTM and CDR2 is ANQGSEA in the germline V gene. Trimming stripped 7 bases from V and 2 bases from J, with 18 bases between. In DNA form, the CDR3 reads TGCAGCGCCACCCTCGGAACTAGTCCCTACGAGCAGTACTTC. This encodes CSATLGTSPYEQYF.

This clone was picked up a small number of times. V gene TRBV7-2 combines with J gene TRBJ2-7; TRBD2 matches 7 bases. The CDR3 loop spans 12 amino acids. The J segment lost 10 bases and the V segment lost 5 bases, leaving 8 bases of the junction unmatched. CDR1 is SGHTA and CDR2 is FQGNSA in the germline V gene. The CDR3 protein is CASSASTSSQYF. The DNA of the CDR3 is TGTGCCAGCAGCGCCTCGACTAGCTCTCAGTACTTC.

The J gene is TRBJ2-1, the V gene TRBV15; TRBD2 matches 8 bases. The CDR3 runs 15 residues. The V gene end was trimmed by 2 bases and the J gene end by 7 bases; junction bases not matched to a gene: 7. Germline CDR1 LNHNV, CDR2 YYDKDF (reference sequence). The CDR3 loop reads CATSRPDRGGNEQFF. CDR3 bases: TGTGCCACCAGCAGACCGGACCGGGGGGGGAATGAGCAGTTCTTC.

V usage is TRBV14 and J usage is TRBJ2-6; D not resolved. The germline V and J ends were trimmed by 3 bases and 3 bases, with 3 bases remaining between them. The CDR3 has 13 residues. In germline, CDR1 is SGHDN, CDR2 FVKESK. The CDR3 nucleotides read TGTGCCAGCAGCCATTATGGGGCCAACGTCCTGACTTTC. It encodes CASSHYGANVLTF.

This clone was found once. This chain uses TRBV9 with TRBJ2-3; 8 bases line up with TRBD2. CDR1 and CDR2 from the germline V gene are SGDLS and YYNGEE. This CDR3 comprises 15 residues. Trimming at V came to 3 bases and at J to 2 bases, leaving 5 bases not matched to a gene. DNA for the CDR3: TGTGCCAGCAGCGAAGCGGGGGCCGACACAGATACGCAGTATTTT. Protein product: CASSEAGADTDTQYF.

The chain couples TRBV5-6 to TRBJ2-3; D not resolved. CDR3 length: 14 amino acids. Looked up from germline, CDR1 is SGHDT and CDR2 is YYEEEE. V was trimmed by 0 bases and J by 0 bases, leaving 5 bases between them. The CDR3 is CASSLALSTDTQYF. Here the CDR3 DNA reads TGTGCCAGCAGCTTGGCACTGAGCACAGATACGCAGTATTTT.

The chain carries TRBV6-5 and TRBJ2-1; D is perhaps TRBD2 (5 bases). The CDR3 totals 12 residues. From germline, CDR1 is MNHEY and CDR2 SVGAGI. Deletions cut 9 bases from V and 3 bases from J, with 9 bases between. The CDR3 protein is CASFRDYNEQFF. CDR3 in DNA: TGTGCCAGTTTCCGGGACTACAATGAGCAGTTCTTC.

The genes are TRBV21-1 and TRBJ2-1; the DNA was not compared with TRBD1, the D call given in the table. TRBV21-1 is classified as a pseudogene. The CDR3 length is 16 residues. CDR3 residues: CASSGPGQDSYNEQFF. CDR3 in DNA: TGTGCCAGCAGCGGACCTGGACAGGACTCCTACAATGAGCAGTTCTTC.

CDR3 amino acids: CASSQDPLMTGPSNYGYTF. The CDR3, as DNA: TGTGCCAGCAGCCAAGACCCCTTAATGACAGGGCCCTCGAACTATGGCTACACCTTC. This rearrangement joins TRBV14 to TRBJ1-2, with TRBD1 matching over 7 bases. The germline CDR1 and CDR2 sequences are SGHDN and FVKESK. Trimming removed 0 bases from V and 2 bases from J; junction bases left unmatched: 15. This CDR3 comprises 19 residues. The whole variable domain, remainder taken from reference TRBV14 and TRBJ1-2, is EAGVTQFPSHSVIEKGQTVTLRCDPISGHDNLYWYRRVMGKEIKFLLHFVKESKQDESGMPNNRFLAERTGGTYSTLKVQPAELEDSGVYFCASSQDPLMTGPSNYGYTFGSGTRLTVV.